What follows describes a single TCR beta chain. This table comes from immunoSEQ multiplex PCR, and its TCRdb copy is limited to in-frame clones, with some not included. The table records approximately 13,000 clones, 83% of them present only once. The record originates from a study of blood T cell repertoires in COVID-19. Study context: Material from acute and convalescent COVID-19 was sourced from the United States, Italy and Spain.

Trimming removed 0 bases from V and 0 bases from J, with 8 bases in between. CDR1 is SGHAT and CDR2 is FQNNGV in the germline V gene. The CDR3 contains 15 residues. The J gene is TRBJ1-2, the V gene TRBV11-2, with D possibly TRBD1 on 6 matching bases. The clonotype comes from a man aged 35 to 55 with active or convalescent COVID-19. The sequenced sample consisted of peripheral blood. CDR3: CASSLEGASNYGYTF. The CDR3 DNA follows: TGTGCCAGCAGCTTAGAGGGGGCCTCTAACTATGGCTACACCTTC.